The TCR beta chain under discussion was sequenced for a study of blood T cell repertoires in COVID-19. This clone has just a few counts. Other DNA sequences from this sample encode an identical CDR3 as well. CDR1 and CDR2 from the germline V gene are MDHEN and SYDVKM. V lost 3 bases and J 5 bases, leaving 7 bases between the germline ends. The CDR3 has 12 amino acids. Per the study methods: Amplification of reference gene primers was used by the study to estimate nucleated cell counts. Clones were sequenced by immunoSEQ multiplex PCR, and TCRdb holds only the in-frame ones, with some missing. From that table come the V and J calls and clone size; the DNA was used to work out D and trimming. The repertoire holds more than 200,000 clones, with 75% to 85% as singletons.

Sequencing used peripheral blood. The chain employs TRBV28 and TRBJ1-2; TRBD1 is a possible D gene (6 bases). This clonotype was sampled from a woman aged 40 to 49 who had recovered from COVID-19. The CDR3 coding sequence is TGTGCCAGCAGTTTGGGGGCGTATGGCTACACCTTC. Residues: CASSLGAYGYTF.